A selection of T cell receptor beta chains follows, all from one sample in a study of cytomegalovirus exposure and HLA in healthy donors. The method was immunoSEQ multiplex PCR; TCRdb's version includes in-frame clones alone and lacks a portion of them. The sample has some 95,000 clones; 80% are singletons. The sequenced material came from PBMCs. These receptors were taken from a young man in good health and CMV-seronegative. CDR3s include the opening cysteine and the closing phenylalanine or tryptophan. A D gene is named only where the DNA matches it firmly. Clone size is given for some rows only: seen once, a few or many times, or a class if the clone is expanded.

j_call v_call d_call clone_size cdr3_aa cdr3_nt
TRBJ1-4 TRBV4-3 . few CASSQDLTSTNEKLFF TGCGCCAGCAGCCAAGATTTGACATCAACTAATGAAAAACTGTTTTTT
TRBJ2-7 TRBV29-1 . . CSVGKVTADLIYEQYF TGCAGCGTGGGAAAAGTGACAGCCGACTTAATCTACGAGCAGTACTTC
TRBJ2-7 TRBV5-1 TRBD1 few CASSFGAGTGHYEQYF TGCGCCAGCAGCTTTGGGGCCGGGACAGGGCACTACGAGCAGTACTTC
TRBJ2-5 TRBV15 TRBD2 . CATSSRDYPETQYF TGTGCCACCAGCTCCCGGGACTACCCAGAGACCCAGTACTTC
TRBJ1-2 TRBV19 . . CASSSAGVNYGYTF TGTGCCAGTAGTAGCGCGGGGGTTAACTATGGCTACACCTTC
TRBJ2-1 TRBV30 . . CAWSKGGSYNEQFF TGTGCCTGGAGTAAGGGCGGGTCCTACAATGAGCAGTTCTTC
TRBJ2-7 TRBV4-1 . . CASSQTAGQTHEQYF TGCGCCAGCAGCCAGACGGCGGGGCAGACCCACGAGCAGTACTTC
TRBJ1-1 TRBV6-5 TRBD1 many CASSYSPTGLAFF TGTGCCAGCAGTTACTCGCCGACAGGGCTAGCTTTCTTT
TRBJ2-7 TRBV5-1 TRBD2 . CASSLALAGVVGEQYF TGCGCCAGCAGCTTGGCCCTAGCGGGAGTAGTAGGCGAGCAGTACTTC
TRBJ1-2 TRBV30 . once CAWSVQVLDGRRDYGYTF TGTGCCTGGAGTGTTCAGGTGTTGGATGGTCGCAGAGATTATGGCTACACCTTC
TRBJ1-3 TRBV6-5 . . CASRQGNTIYF TGTGCCAGCCGTCAGGGAAACACCATATATTTT
TRBJ2-1 TRBV19 TRBD2 few CASRLAGGSYNEQFF TGTGCCAGTAGGTTAGCGGGGGGGTCCTACAATGAGCAGTTCTTC
TRBJ1-4 TRBV30 TRBD1 . CAWSQGQDVFLGEKLFF TGTGCCTGGAGTCAAGGACAGGACGTTTTTCTTGGTGAAAAACTGTTTTTT
TRBJ2-2 TRBV4-2 . . CASSNRETGELFF TGTGCCAGCAGCAACAGGGAGACCGGGGAGCTGTTTTTT
TRBJ2-2 TRBV6-5 . . CASSQDTGELFF TGTGCCAGCAGCCAGGACACCGGGGAGCTGTTTTTT
TRBJ1-2 TRBV28 . . CASRAGAQRHYGYTF TGTGCCTCTCGAGCAGGGGCGCAAAGGCACTATGGCTACACCTTC